This T cell receptor beta chain was sequenced during a study of CD8 T cells in ankylosing spondylitis. Study observations and caveats: Earlier studies detected some motif variants in reactive arthritis synovial fluid and blood. Clones that were linked to disease were CD8+ and were relatively rare in peripheral blood. Among TCR beta sequences, a motif of roughly 8 highly homologous variants appeared characteristic of ankylosing spondylitis blood.

V shed 5 bases and J 5 bases; nucleotides not matched to a gene: 4. CDR3 size: 14 residues. This clonotype was counted a few times. What it binds is unknown. With molecular barcodes, quantitative 5'-RACE was used to make the TCR beta libraries. Via MiXCR, TCRdb re-called the 5' RACE reads, giving one row per CDR3 protein. The table shows about 440,000 distinct CDR3 sequences, with roughly 18% occurring only once. The source of this sequence is a male donor with ankylosing spondylitis. Sequenced input: blood, either unsorted or a sorted T cell fraction (not recorded which). V and J are TRBV12-3 or TRBV12-4 and TRBJ2-7, with TRBD1 matching over 12 bases. In DNA form, the CDR3 reads TGTGCCAGCAGTCGGGACAGGGGGCGGGACGAGCAGTACTTC. Its protein product is CASSRDRGRDEQYF.